This T cell receptor beta chain is drawn from a study of blood T cell repertoires in COVID-19. The wider study: Acute and convalescent COVID-19 specimens originated in the United States, Italy and Spain. The analysed material was cDNA or gDNA that came from T cells, B-cell-depleted T cells, or PBMCs.

Study processing details: The assay estimated nucleated cells by amplifying reference gene primers. This table comes from immunoSEQ multiplex PCR, and its TCRdb copy is limited to in-frame clones, with some not included. The V and J calls and the clone size are those of that table, but D and trimming were determined from the DNA. Among some 200,000 clones listed, about three quarters were seen once. The sample was peripheral blood. The source of this sequence is a woman between 65 and 79 years old with acute or convalescent COVID-19.

CDR3 region: CASSLEARGGYTF. The CDR3 DNA follows: TGTGCCAGCAGCTTGGAGGCAAGGGGAGGCTACACCTTC. The V call is TRBV5-4, the J call TRBJ1-2, with D perhaps TRBD1 (5 bases). V was cut by 0 bases and J by 8 bases, with 11 bases left in between. The CDR3 consists of 13 residues. CDR1 is SGHNT, CDR2 YYREEE, per germline (reference sequence).